The table lists the clone carrying this TCR beta chain with a few counts. Antigen: not known. For the second PCR, which ran for about 7 to 12 cycles, a sample-barcoded 5' primer and a J-beta primer mix were used. TCRdb called the 5' RACE reads again in MiXCR, with one record for every CDR3 protein. The table shows 1.5 million to 2 million distinct CDR3 sequences, with 28% occurring only once. This CDR3 is built from 15 residues. V gave up 5 bases and J gave up 0 bases, with 11 bases separating them. The V gene's germline CDR1 is SEHNR and CDR2 FQNEAQ (reference sequence). The data originate from a study of blood T cells in healthy people across ages. Study findings and constraints: A greater number of naive CD4+ cells and higher diversity distinguished long-lived donors from aged donors.

This receptor was taken from a woman under 40 in good health. J is TRBJ2-1 and V is TRBV7-9; D possibly corresponds to TRBD2 (5 bases). Sequencing was done on a sample of blood. The CDR3 sequence is CASSESGISYNEQFF. In DNA form, the CDR3 reads TGTGCCAGCAGCGAGAGCGGAATCTCCTACAATGAGCAGTTCTTC.